This T cell receptor beta chain is from a study of T-cell memory formation after mild COVID-19. Study-wide findings and caveats: Cross-reactive memory appears to have joined, as suggested by some responding clones showing up in pre-infection memory. Among contracting clones, CD4+ were mainly CM/EM and CD8+ enriched in EMRA.

Remarks on this clonotype: The target antigen is unknown.

The germline V and J ends were trimmed by 0 bases and 3 bases, with 9 bases remaining between them. The CDR3 runs to 15 residues. Germline V gene lookup returns CDR1 SGHTA and CDR2 FQGTGA. TCRalpha and TCRbeta libraries used 5'RACE with constant-segment primers and UMIs. TCRdb analysed the 5' RACE reads with MiXCR anew, one entry per CDR3 protein. The sample yields some 290,000 distinct CDR3 sequences, roughly 17% seen once. The receptor's source is a man aged 18 to 29 who had mild COVID-19 (a few samples of this study predate the infection). Cell type and time point are not known. The genes are TRBV7-3 and TRBJ2-1, with D possibly matching TRBD2 (6 bases). The source material was PBMCs or a T cell subset sorted from them (not recorded which). CDR3 DNA: TGTGCCAGCAGCTTAACGTTGGGGGGCTACAATGAGCAGTTCTTC. Encoded protein: CASSLTLGGYNEQFF.